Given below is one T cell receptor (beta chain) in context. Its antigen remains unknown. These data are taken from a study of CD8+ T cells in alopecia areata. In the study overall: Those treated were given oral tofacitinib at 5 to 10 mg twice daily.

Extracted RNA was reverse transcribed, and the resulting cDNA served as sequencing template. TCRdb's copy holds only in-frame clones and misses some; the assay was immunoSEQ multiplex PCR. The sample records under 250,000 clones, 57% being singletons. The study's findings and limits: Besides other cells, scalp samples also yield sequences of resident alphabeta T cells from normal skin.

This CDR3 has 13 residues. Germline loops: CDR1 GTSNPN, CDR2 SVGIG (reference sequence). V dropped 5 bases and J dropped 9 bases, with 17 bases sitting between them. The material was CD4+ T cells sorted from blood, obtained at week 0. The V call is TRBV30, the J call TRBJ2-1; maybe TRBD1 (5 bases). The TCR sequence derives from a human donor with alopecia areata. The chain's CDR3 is CAWLKGRAAEQFF. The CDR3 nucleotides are TGTGCCTGGCTAAAGGGCAGGGCCGCTGAGCAGTTCTTC.